A single sample gave rise to the 27 T cell receptor beta chains below, sequenced in a study of cytomegalovirus exposure and HLA in healthy donors. Use of 60 Vbeta and 13 Jbeta primers characterized the PCR. The data were produced by immunoSEQ multiplex PCR, yet TCRdb's version contains in-frame clones alone and is incomplete. The table lists about 110,000 clones, approximately 15% of them singletons. The sample taken for sequencing was PBMCs. The source of these receptors is a woman under 30 in good health and CMV-seronegative.

The CDR3 here is CASRGGIQYF. In nucleotides, the CDR3 is TGTGCCAGCAGGGGCGGGATTCAGTACTTC. The rearrangement joins TRBV2 to TRBJ2-4; D possibly corresponds to TRBD2 (5 bases). The CDR3 consists of 10 residues. Looked up from germline, CDR1 is SNHLY and CDR2 is FYNNEI. The germline V and J ends were trimmed by 6 bases and 10 bases, with 7 bases remaining between them. Combining the CDR3 with reference TRBV2 and TRBJ2-4 gives the whole variable domain EPEVTQTPSHQVTQMGQEVILRCVPISNHLYFYWYRQILGQKVEFLVSFYNNEISEKSEIFDDQFSVERPDGSNFTLKIRSTKLEDSAMYFCASRGGIQYFGAGTRLSVL.

The chain carries TRBV11-3 and TRBJ2-7; TRBD1 matches at 7 bases. From germline, CDR1 is SGHNT and CDR2 YENEEA. The CDR3 has 14 amino acids. The V and J ends lost 4 bases and 4 bases, in that order; junction bases with no gene match: 7. The CDR3 coding sequence is TGTGCCAGCAGCTCCCGGGACAGAGTTTACGAGCAGTACTTC. Its protein is CASSSRDRVYEQYF.

This clone was seen a single time. At one of its ends the junction is not consistent with the germline gene, which may arise from a read error. The chain employs TRBV7-7 and TRBJ2-7, with a possible D match to TRBD1 (6 bases). Germline V CDR1 and CDR2: SSHAT, FNYEAQ (reference sequence). The CDR3 length is 13 residues. The CDR3 nucleotides are TGTGCTAGCAGCTTAGGTACAGGGAAGGAGCAGTACTTC. The encoded protein is CASSLGTGKEQYF.

The chain couples TRBV5-1 to TRBJ2-5; TRBD1 might be the D (5 bases). The CDR3 contains 16 residues. Trimming removed 0 bases from V and 4 bases from J, with 16 bases in between. Germline V lookup: CDR1 SGHRS, CDR2 YFSETQ. The CDR3: CASSLALAGPSETQYF. The CDR3 region has the DNA TGCGCCAGCAGCTTGGCTCTGGCAGGGCCCTCAGAGACCCAGTACTTC.

This clone was seen only a few times. V usage is TRBV7-6 and J usage is TRBJ2-1, with D perhaps matching TRBD1 (6 bases). CDR1 and CDR2 from the germline V gene are SGHVS and FNYEAQ. Deletions cut 1 base from V and 7 bases from J, with 17 bases between. This CDR3 comprises 16 residues. The CDR3 nucleotides read TGTGCCAGCAGCTTAGTATCAAACGCAGGGACAAATGAGCAGTTCTTC. Protein product: CASSLVSNAGTNEQFF.

The rearrangement uses TRBV5-1 and TRBJ1-1; D perhaps matches TRBD1 (5 bases). The CDR3 is 14 residues long. The germline V gene encodes CDR1 SGHRS and CDR2 YFSETQ. V dropped 0 bases and J dropped 4 bases, with 10 bases sitting between them. The DNA for the CDR3 is TGCGCCAGCAGCTTGGAAGACAGTCTCACTGAAGCTTTCTTT. Encoded protein: CASSLEDSLTEAFF.

The chain couples TRBV4-1 to TRBJ2-2; possibly TRBD1 for D (6 bases). Germline V gene lookup returns CDR1 MGHRA and CDR2 YSYEKL. The CDR3 totals 15 residues. The V end was cut by 3 bases, the J end by 2 bases, with 10 bases between. This CDR3 reads CASSQARGNTGELFF. Here the CDR3 DNA reads TGCGCCAGCAGCCAGGCCAGGGGAAACACCGGGGAGCTGTTTTTT.

This clone was counted between two and nine times. The DNA for the CDR3 is TGTGCCAGCAGTCGGGAAATCACAGATACGCAGTATTTT. This encodes CASSREITDTQYF. This chain uses TRBV28 with TRBJ2-3, with a tentative D call TRBD2 (5 bases). In germline, CDR1 is MDHEN, CDR2 SYDVKM. CDR3 length: 13 amino acids. V shed 5 bases and J shed 2 bases, with 8 bases lying between them.

This clone was observed a few times. The CDR3 is CASSSGVRQGTFTDGYTF. DNA for the CDR3: TGTGCCAGCAGCTCGGGCGTACGACAGGGGACGTTTACGGATGGCTACACCTTC. V is TRBV5-8 and J is TRBJ1-2; 8 nucleotides agree with TRBD1. The CDR3 contains 18 residues. The V segment lost 3 bases and the J segment 6 bases; nucleotides outside the gene matches: 19. The germline CDR1 and CDR2 sequences are SGHTS and YDEGEE.

This clone was picked up a small number of times. V is TRBV10-1 and J is TRBJ2-7; possibly TRBD2 for D (6 bases). CDR3 length equals 12 residues. Germline CDR1 reads WNHNN; CDR2 reads SYGVQD (reference sequence). V was shortened by 6 bases and J by 6 bases, with 12 bases between the two germline ends. CDR3 protein: CASSRAGSEQYF. The CDR3 nucleotides are TGCGCCAGCAGCCGGGCGGGATCCGAGCAGTACTTC.

This clone was counted a few times. The chain joins TRBV5-4 to TRBJ1-1, with D possibly TRBD1 on 6 matching bases. CDR1 SGHNT and CDR2 YYREEE come from the germline V gene (reference sequence). The V end was cut by 4 bases, the J end by 0 bases, with 13 bases between. The CDR3 is 15 amino acids. CDR3 nucleotide sequence: TGTGCCAGCAGCCCCTTTGGACAGCTGAACACTGAAGCTTTCTTT. Its protein product is CASSPFGQLNTEAFF. Based on the CDR3 plus reference TRBV5-4 and TRBJ1-1, the full variable domain is ETGVTQSPTHLIKTRGQQVTLRCSSQSGHNTVSWYQQALGQGPQFIFQYYREEENGRGNFPPRFSGLQFPNYSSELNVNALELDDSALYLCASSPFGQLNTEAFFGQGTRLTVV.

This clone was seen more than once but under ten times. The chain employs TRBV19 and TRBJ1-5, with TRBD1 matching 8 bases. Germline assignment: CDR1 LNHDA and CDR2 SQIVND (reference sequence). V shed 3 bases and J 2 bases; nucleotides not matched to a gene: 3. This CDR3 spans 15 amino acids. The CDR3 spells CASSIWGQGNQPQHF. The CDR3 DNA follows: TGTGCCAGTAGTATTTGGGGACAGGGCAATCAGCCCCAGCATTTT.

This clone was counted only a few times. This chain links TRBV5-6 with TRBJ2-3, with 7 bases identical to TRBD1. Germline lookup yields CDR1 SGHDT and CDR2 YYEEEE. The V and J ends lost 4 bases and 2 bases, in that order; junction bases with no gene match: 7. There are 15 residues in the CDR3. The CDR3 sequence: CASSSDRETTDTQYF. CDR3 DNA sequence: TGTGCCAGCAGCAGCGACAGGGAGACCACAGATACGCAGTATTTT.

This clone was observed a few times. V is TRBV16 and J is TRBJ1-2; D is perhaps TRBD1 (6 bases). The CDR3 sequence is 13 residues long. The germline V and J ends were trimmed by 1 base and 6 bases, with 9 bases remaining between them. CDR1 KGHSY and CDR2 FQNENV come from the germline V gene. The CDR3 region is CASSQWAGDGYTF. CDR3 DNA sequence: TGTGCCAGCAGCCAATGGGCAGGGGATGGCTACACCTTC.

The chain uses TRBV2 and TRBJ1-5, with a weak D call TRBD1 (6 bases). The CDR3 is 15 residues long. In germline, CDR1 is SNHLY, CDR2 FYNNEI. The ends were cut back, 5 bases at V and 2 bases at J, with 13 bases in the middle. CDR3 loop: CASSNQGRGNQPQHF. The CDR3 DNA reads as TGTGCCAGCAGTAACCAGGGGAGGGGCAATCAGCCCCAGCATTTT.

The chain recombines TRBV27 with TRBJ2-3; TRBD2 might be the D (6 bases). V shed 5 bases and J shed 2 bases, with 14 bases lying between them. Germline CDR1 reads MNHEY; CDR2 reads SMNVEV (reference sequence). The CDR3 totals 15 residues. The CDR3 loop is CASSRGGRPTDTQYF. The CDR3, as DNA: TGTGCCAGCAGTAGGGGAGGTCGTCCCACAGATACGCAGTATTTT.

V and J are TRBV5-1 and TRBJ2-7, with D tentatively TRBD1 (6 bases). The CDR3 is made up of 15 amino acids. Germline-derived CDR1 and CDR2 are SGHRS and YFSETQ. Trimming pared 1 base from V and 5 bases from J, leaving 16 bases between. The CDR3 spells CASSLSGGSQDEQYF. The CDR3 nucleotides read TGCGCCAGCAGCTTGAGTGGGGGCTCCCAAGACGAGCAGTACTTC.

This clone has only a few counts. This chain joins TRBV11-2 and TRBJ2-7, with 11 nucleotides matching TRBD1. This CDR3 has 16 residues. Germline values: CDR1 SGHAT, CDR2 FQNNGV. V dropped 5 bases and J dropped 4; count of bases not matched to a gene: 10. The CDR3 DNA is TGTGCCAGCAGCCTACGGACAGGGGGCGCGGTATACGAGCAGTACTTC. Amino acid sequence: CASSLRTGGAVYEQYF.

This clone has a handful of counts. Within the sample, other DNA sequences also encode this same CDR3. The chain joins TRBV14 to TRBJ1-2; no clear D gene. The CDR3 has 13 amino acids. Deletions cut 0 bases from V and 3 bases from J, with 5 bases between. Per germline, CDR1 SGHDN and CDR2 FVKESK. The CDR3 here is CASSQDPDYGYTF. CDR3 bases: TGTGCCAGCAGCCAAGACCCAGACTATGGCTACACCTTC.

This clone was counted a few times. V gene TRBV30 combines with J gene TRBJ2-3; 8 nucleotides align to TRBD2. V lost 1 base and J lost 5; bases outside the gene matches: 5. CDR1 GTSNPN and CDR2 SVGIG come from the germline V gene (reference sequence). The CDR3 consists of 14 residues. The CDR3 nucleotides read TGTGCCTGGAGTGGAGGACTAGCAGAAGATACGCAGTATTTT. It yields the protein CAWSGGLAEDTQYF.

This clone was counted a few times. This chain uses TRBV5-4 with TRBJ2-3; D perhaps matches TRBD2 (5 bases). The CDR3 spans 15 residues. Trimming took 4 bases from V and 6 from J, leaving 18 bases between them. Germline V gene data show CDR1 as SGHNT and CDR2 as YYREEE (reference sequence). Written as DNA, the CDR3 is TGTGCCAGCAGCGAGCCGGAACTAGATAGGGATACGCAGTATTTT. Translated, it gives CASSEPELDRDTQYF.

In this sample, this clone turned up a few times. V gene TRBV10-3 combines with J gene TRBJ1-2, with a tentative D call TRBD1 (6 bases). In germline, CDR1 is ENHRY, CDR2 SYGVKD. CDR3 size: 14 residues. V was clipped by 5 bases and J by 7 bases, with 17 bases between them. CDR3 DNA sequence: TGTGCCATCAGTCGGGACACCCTTCCTTCTGGCTACACCTTC. Its protein is CAISRDTLPSGYTF.

The chain couples TRBV28 to TRBJ1-1; 7 bases are shared with TRBD1. Trimming cost V 4 bases and J 1 base; bases outside gene matches: 3. Germline V gives CDR1 MDHEN, CDR2 SYDVKM. There are 14 residues in the CDR3. In DNA form, the CDR3 reads TGTGCCAGCAGTTCCGGGACAGAGAACACTGAAGCTTTCTTT. Its protein product is CASSSGTENTEAFF. Full variable domain (outside the CDR3, taken from reference TRBV28 and TRBJ1-1): DVKVTQSSRYLVKRTGEKVFLECVQDMDHENMFWYRQDPGLGLRLIYFSYDVKMKEKGDIPEGYSVSREKKERFSLILESASTNQTSMYLCASSSGTENTEAFFGQGTRLTVV.

This rearrangement joins TRBV7-2 to TRBJ2-2, with D perhaps matching TRBD1 (7 bases). The CDR3 contains 16 residues. The ends were cut back, 1 base at V and 7 bases at J, with 16 bases in the middle. Per the germline V gene, CDR1 is SGHTA and CDR2 is FQGNSA. The CDR3, as DNA: TGTGCCAGCAGCTTAGGGAGGGGGCGCCTGAGCGGGGAGCTGTTTTTT. This translates into CASSLGRGRLSGELFF.

This clone was counted only a few times. The rearrangement links TRBV11-1 to TRBJ1-1; D gene unclear. Germline V gene sequence: CDR1 SGHAT, CDR2 FQDESV (reference sequence). Trimming took off 5 bases at V and 1 base at J, with 11 bases between the two ends. The CDR3 sequence is 14 residues long. CDR3 residues: CASSLRLSNTEAFF. The CDR3 nucleotides are TGTGCCAGCAGCCTAAGACTATCGAACACTGAAGCTTTCTTT.

The chain combines TRBV30 with TRBJ1-2; no clear D gene. CDR3 size: 14 residues. Germline V gene lookup returns CDR1 GTSNPN and CDR2 SVGIG (reference sequence). The V and J ends lost 4 bases and 4 bases respectively, with 16 bases between them. CDR3 in amino acids: CAWTVEEGVYGYTF. The CDR3 nucleotides are TGTGCCTGGACGGTCGAGGAGGGAGTCTATGGCTACACCTTC.

This clone occurred once. The gene calls are TRBV29-1 and TRBJ1-3; no reliable D call. The CDR3 is 12 residues long. Trimming took 5 bases from V and 4 from J, leaving 9 bases between them. Germline-derived CDR1 and CDR2 are SQVTM and ANQGSEA. The DNA of the CDR3 is TGCAGCGTTTGGTTGGGCGGAAACACCATATATTTT. This encodes CSVWLGGNTIYF.